The 29 T cell receptor beta chains given below trace back to one sample, sequenced in a study of OX40 agonist ivuxolimab in advanced cancers. The method was immunoSEQ multiplex PCR; TCRdb's version includes in-frame clones alone and lacks a portion of them. The sample lists some 78,000 clones, 86% occurring once. This material consisted of CD4+ or CD8+ T cells sorted from blood, taken in a trial of the OX40 agonist ivuxolimab. Receptors were obtained from an adult with an advanced solid tumor such as melanoma, head and neck, liver or kidney cancer.

The rearrangement uses TRBV5-4 and TRBJ2-5; 8 bases align to TRBD1. V lost 0 bases, J lost 5 bases, and 9 bases stayed unmatched. The CDR3 is made up of 16 amino acids. Germline assignment: CDR1 SGHNT and CDR2 YYREEE (reference sequence). The CDR3 coding sequence is TGTGCCAGCAGCTTGGAAACACTGACAGGGGACGAGACCCAGTACTTC. Translating gives CASSLETLTGDETQYF.

This clone was seen only once. The genes are TRBV5-1 and TRBJ2-7, with 7 bases lining up with TRBD1. The CDR3 spans 14 residues. Trimming took 2 bases from V and 1 from J; bases not matched to a gene: 3. The germline V gene has CDR1 SGHRS and CDR2 YFSETQ. In DNA form, the CDR3 reads TGCGCCAGCAGCTTCGACAGGGCGTCCTACGAGCAGTACTTC. Protein product: CASSFDRASYEQYF.

The chain uses TRBV7-2 and TRBJ2-1, with TRBD2 matching 7 bases. Germline CDR1 SGHTA, CDR2 FQGNSA. V lost 1 base, J lost 4 bases, and 4 bases stayed unmatched. This CDR3 comprises 15 residues. DNA for the CDR3: TGTGCCAGCAGCTTAGGGGGGGGGATTTACAATGAGCAGTTCTTC. Protein: CASSLGGGIYNEQFF.

This chain connects TRBV29-1 to TRBJ2-5; no definite D call. Germline CDR1 and CDR2: SQVTM and ANQGSEA. This CDR3 is 11 amino acids long. V lost 4 bases and J lost 4, with 7 bases in between. DNA for the CDR3: TGCAGCGTTGTAGAGGTAGAGACCCAGTACTTC. Translating gives CSVVEVETQYF.

This rearrangement joins TRBV27 to TRBJ2-6; no clear D gene. Germline CDR1 reads MNHEY; CDR2 reads SMNVEV (reference sequence). The CDR3 contains 17 residues. The V end was cut by 3 bases, the J end by 0 bases, with 12 bases between. The CDR3 loop reads CASSLVGIRSGANVLTF. CDR3 sequence (DNA): TGTGCCAGCAGTTTGGTGGGCATACGCTCTGGGGCCAACGTCCTGACTTTC. Filled out from reference TRBV27 and TRBJ2-6, the complete variable domain reads EAQVTQNPRYLITVTGKKLTVTCSQNMNHEYMSWYRQDPGLGLRQIYYSMNVEVTDKGDVPEGYKVSRKEKRNFPLILESPSPNQTSLYFCASSLVGIRSGANVLTFGAGSRLTVL.

In DNA form, the CDR3 reads TGTGCCAGCAGCCGGACCAATAATTCACCCCTCCACTTT. Translation gives CASSRTNNSPLHF. The chain links TRBV7-3 to TRBJ1-6; D is uncertain. This CDR3 region has 13 residues. Germline CDR1 is SGHTA and CDR2 is FQGTGA. The ends were cut back, 5 bases at V and 5 bases at J, with 7 bases in the middle.

Here the CDR3 DNA reads TGTGCCAGCAGCCGACAGGGCGGGAGTGGTCAGCCCCAGCATTTT. This encodes CASSRQGGSGQPQHF. This rearrangement joins TRBV7-2 to TRBJ1-5, with TRBD1 matching 7 bases. Germline CDR1 is SGHTA and CDR2 is FQGNSA. The junction had 10 bases not matched to a gene; V was cut back by 5 bases and J by 6 bases. The CDR3 loop spans 15 amino acids.

V and J are TRBV6-6 and TRBJ2-7, with 10 bases lining up with TRBD2. Germline V gene sequence: CDR1 MNHNY, CDR2 SVGAGI (reference sequence). V was pared by 6 bases and J by 3 bases, with 5 bases of the junction left unmatched. There are 14 residues in the CDR3. The DNA of the CDR3 is TGTGCCAGCAGACTACTAGCGGGGCTCTACGAGCAGTACTTC. This gives the protein CASRLLAGLYEQYF.

The rearrangement joins TRBV18 to TRBJ2-7, with no clear D. Germline assignment: CDR1 KGHSH and CDR2 LQKENI. The CDR3 runs 12 residues. The V and J ends lost 1 base and 0 bases respectively, with 1 base between them. Here the CDR3 DNA reads TGTGCCAGCTCACCACACTCCTACGAGCAGTACTTC. It codes for CASSPHSYEQYF.

The rearrangement joins TRBV6-5 to TRBJ1-1, with TRBD1 matching 7 bases. J lost 3 bases, V lost 6 bases, and 1 base had no gene match. Germline CDR1 is MNHEY and CDR2 is SVGAGI. The CDR3 spans 12 residues. The CDR3 reads CASRTGDTEAFF. In DNA form, the CDR3 reads TGTGCCAGCAGAACAGGGGACACTGAAGCTTTCTTT.

The rearrangement uses TRBV19 and TRBJ2-5, with D unclear. Trimming removed 10 bases at V and 5 bases at J, with 20 bases between. The V gene's germline CDR1 is LNHDA and CDR2 SQIVND (reference sequence). The length of the CDR3 is 14 residues. CDR3 amino acids: CATSSWYGVETQYF. DNA for the CDR3: TGTGCCACCTCCTCCTGGTATGGGGTTGAGACCCAGTACTTC. The full variable domain, rest sourced from reference TRBV19 and TRBJ2-5, is DGGITQSPKYLFRKEGQNVTLSCEQNLNHDAMYWYRQDPGQGLRLIYYSQIVNDFQKGDIAEGYSVSREKKESFPLTVTSAQKNPTAFYLCATSSWYGVETQYFGPGTRLLVL.

V and J are TRBV15 and TRBJ1-2; the D gene is possibly TRBD1 (5 bases). CDR3 size: 14 residues. Germline CDR1 LNHNV, CDR2 YYDKDF (reference sequence). Trimming left V 3 bases short and J 6 bases short, with 14 bases between. CDR3 amino acids: CATSRAGKNDGYTF. Here the CDR3 DNA reads TGTGCCACCAGCAGGGCAGGGAAGAATGATGGCTACACCTTC.

The V and J genes are TRBV7-2 and TRBJ2-3; 12 bases are shared with TRBD2. Germline V CDR1 and CDR2: SGHTA, FQGNSA. The CDR3 runs 16 residues. Losses at the gene ends were 5 bases for V and 4 bases for J; bases not matched to a gene: 7. The CDR3 protein is CASSTWTSGDPDTQYF. The CDR3, as DNA: TGTGCCAGCAGCACGTGGACTAGCGGGGACCCAGATACGCAGTATTTT.

This chain connects TRBV25-1 to TRBJ2-3; D gene uncertain. V was trimmed by 2 bases and J by 0 bases, leaving 9 bases between them. There are 15 residues in the CDR3. Germline CDR1 MGHDK, CDR2 SYGVNS. Here the CDR3 reads CASSEHSFSTDTQYF. Written as DNA, the CDR3 is TGTGCCAGCAGTGAACACAGTTTTAGCACAGATACGCAGTATTTT.

The chain uses TRBV30 and TRBJ1-2; D unclear. V lost 4 bases, J lost 1 base, and 16 bases lay in between. The CDR3 runs 15 residues. Germline V gives CDR1 GTSNPN, CDR2 SVGIG (reference sequence). Written as DNA, the CDR3 is TGTGCCTGGATCCCTGGCAGCGCATTTAACTATGGCTACACCTTC. Encoded protein: CAWIPGSAFNYGYTF. Full variable domain (rest looked up from reference TRBV30 and TRBJ1-2): SQTIHQWPATLVQPVGSPLSLECTVEGTSNPNLYWYRQAAGRGLQLLFYSVGIGQISSEVPQNLSASRPQDRQFILSSKKLLLSDSGFYLCAWIPGSAFNYGYTFGSGTRLTVV.

This clone has a single count. The chain combines TRBV6-5 with TRBJ2-7; D might be TRBD1 (5 bases). The V gene lost 8 bases and the J gene lost 6 bases, with 17 bases spanning the gap. This CDR3 has 13 amino acids. Germline CDR1 and CDR2: MNHEY and SVGAGI. The CDR3 loop is CASRAGILAEQYF. CDR3 coding DNA: TGTGCCAGCCGGGCAGGGATCCTGGCCGAGCAGTACTTC.

The chain uses TRBV5-1 and TRBJ2-1; 7 positions agree with TRBD2. Germline CDR1 and CDR2: SGHRS and YFSETQ. Unmatched junction bases numbered 3, after V lost 4 bases and J lost 5 bases. This CDR3 has 13 amino acids. DNA of the CDR3: TGCGCCAGCAGCGGGGGAGGGGACAATGAGCAGTTCTTC. It is translated as CASSGGGDNEQFF. The whole variable domain, remainder taken from reference TRBV5-1 and TRBJ2-1, is KAGVTQTPRYLIKTRGQQVTLSCSPISGHRSVSWYQQTPGQGLQFLFEYFSETQRNKGNFPGRFSGRQFSNSRSEMNVSTLELGDSALYLCASSGGGDNEQFFGPGTRLTVL.

This rearrangement joins TRBV19 to TRBJ2-1; no clear D gene. Trimming took 3 bases from V and 0 from J, leaving 12 bases between them. The germline gives CDR1 LNHDA, CDR2 SQIVND (reference sequence). CDR3 size: 16 residues. DNA of the CDR3: TGTGCCAGTAGTATTTTCAACGGTTTCTCCTACAATGAGCAGTTCTTC. Translating it yields CASSIFNGFSYNEQFF.

The chain couples TRBV7-6 to TRBJ2-2; 11 bases line up with TRBD1. In germline, CDR1 is SGHVS, CDR2 FNYEAQ. V trimming: 7 bases; J trimming: 2 bases; junction bases outside the gene matches: 3. The CDR3 has 15 residues. CDR3 coding DNA: TGTGCCAGCACCCGGACAGGGGGCAACACCGGGGAGCTGTTTTTT. Protein: CASTRTGGNTGELFF. The full variable domain, in which reference TRBV7-6 and TRBJ2-2 provide the parts outside the CDR3, is GAGVSQSPRYKVTKRGQDVALRCDPISGHVSLYWYRQALGQGPEFLTYFNYEAQQDKSGLPNDRFSAERPEGSISTLTIQRTEQRDSAMYRCASTRTGGNTGELFFGEGSRLTVL.

The V call is TRBV18, the J call TRBJ2-7, with D tentatively TRBD1 or TRBD2 (5 bases each). The germline V gene has CDR1 KGHSH and CDR2 LQKENI. The V and J ends lost 3 bases and 2 bases respectively, with 11 bases between them. The CDR3 is made up of 14 amino acids. The CDR3 loop is CASSPGVRTYEQYF. The CDR3 DNA reads as TGTGCCAGCTCACCGGGGGTGCGGACCTACGAGCAGTACTTC.

Points on this clone: Other DNA sequences of this sample code for an identical CDR3. This chain uses TRBV9 with TRBJ2-3; 8 bases are a match to TRBD2. The J segment lost 3 bases and the V segment lost 0 bases, leaving 3 bases of the junction unmatched. CDR3 size: 15 residues. From germline, CDR1 is SGDLS and CDR2 YYNGEE. The CDR3 is CASSVDGRGTDTQYF. Written as DNA, the CDR3 is TGTGCCAGCAGCGTAGACGGGAGGGGAACAGATACGCAGTATTTT.

The gene calls are TRBV12-5 and TRBJ1-2, with a possible D match to TRBD1 (6 bases). V was clipped by 5 bases and J by 4 bases, with 14 bases between them. This CDR3 spans 14 amino acids. The germline gives CDR1 LGHNT, CDR2 FRNRAP. The CDR3 DNA reads as TGTGCTAGTGGTAAACAGGGTATCATCTATGGCTACACCTTC. Translation: CASGKQGIIYGYTF.

V gene TRBV19 combines with J gene TRBJ1-1, with 7 bases aligning to TRBD1. CDR1 and CDR2 from the germline V gene are LNHDA and SQIVND (reference sequence). This CDR3 spans 14 amino acids. The J segment lost 7 bases and the V segment lost 5 bases, leaving 10 bases of the junction unmatched. As DNA, the CDR3 is TGTGCCAGTAGTGCCCGACAGGGCCGTGTTGAAGCTTTCTTT. It translates to CASSARQGRVEAFF. Filled out from reference TRBV19 and TRBJ1-1, the complete variable domain reads DGGITQSPKYLFRKEGQNVTLSCEQNLNHDAMYWYRQDPGQGLRLIYYSQIVNDFQKGDIAEGYSVSREKKESFPLTVTSAQKNPTAFYLCASSARQGRVEAFFGQGTRLTVV.

V gene TRBV30 combines with J gene TRBJ2-3; 9 bases are shared with TRBD2. With V trimmed by 2 bases and J by 3 bases, 3 bases remained unmatched. Germline-derived CDR1 and CDR2 are GTSNPN and SVGIG (reference sequence). There are 14 residues in the CDR3. The CDR3: CAWSQAGGTDTQYF. CDR3 coding DNA: TGTGCCTGGAGTCAAGCGGGAGGTACAGATACGCAGTATTTT.

CDR3 residues: CASGTGDSDTQYF. The CDR3 nucleotides are TGCGCCAGCGGGACAGGGGATTCGGATACGCAGTATTTT. The chain has TRBV10-1 and TRBJ2-3; 10 positions match TRBD1. Unmatched junction bases numbered 5, after V lost 8 bases and J lost 6 bases. CDR1 is WNHNN, CDR2 SYGVQD, per germline (reference sequence). The CDR3 sequence is 13 residues long.

This clone was seen a single time. This chain joins TRBV7-3 and TRBJ2-2; 7 bases are shared with TRBD1. V lost 3 bases, J lost 1 base, and 2 bases stayed unmatched. In germline, CDR1 is SGHTA, CDR2 FQGTGA. The CDR3 consists of 15 residues. The CDR3 spells CASSLGQKNTGELFF. The CDR3 DNA reads TGTGCCAGCAGCTTGGGACAGAAGAACACCGGGGAGCTGTTTTTT.

The chain couples TRBV5-4 to TRBJ1-2; D is uncertain. CDR3 length: 12 amino acids. Germline CDR1 reads SGHNT; CDR2 reads YYREEE (reference sequence). Trimming took 5 bases from V and 8 from J, leaving 13 bases between them. The CDR3 DNA reads as TGTGCCAGCAGTACGGCGGGGTACGGCTACACCTTC. This translates into CASSTAGYGYTF. The variable domain in full, with the rest retrieved from reference TRBV5-4 and TRBJ1-2, is ETGVTQSPTHLIKTRGQQVTLRCSSQSGHNTVSWYQQALGQGPQFIFQYYREEENGRGNFPPRFSGLQFPNYSSELNVNALELDDSALYLCASSTAGYGYTFGSGTRLTVV.

The rearrangement uses TRBV2 and TRBJ2-4; weak D call: TRBD1 (5 bases). V was trimmed by 3 bases and J by 1 base, leaving 13 bases between them. CDR3 length: 16 residues. CDR1 and CDR2 (germline): SNHLY, FYNNEI. CDR3 nucleotide sequence: TGTGCCAGCAGTGACAGGGTAGTGGGTGCCAAAAACATTCAGTACTTC. Residues: CASSDRVVGAKNIQYF.

This clone was found once. CDR3 in amino acids: CAWGIADTQYF. The CDR3 coding sequence is TGTGCCTGGGGAATAGCGGATACGCAGTATTTT. The chain links TRBV30 to TRBJ2-3; a weak D match, TRBD2 (5 bases). V dropped 5 bases and J dropped 6 bases, with 9 bases sitting between them. Germline V gives CDR1 GTSNPN, CDR2 SVGIG (reference sequence). This CDR3 is built from 11 residues.